The T cell receptor beta chain described here comes from a study of T cell clonality in common variable immunodeficiency. Study-level results: Fewer TCRbeta clones were shared among CVID subjects than controls. Common variable immunodeficiency TCR beta sequences reportedly had fewer deletions and N-nucleotide insertions.

V lost 4 bases, J lost 10 bases, and 11 bases lay in between. The germline CDR1 and CDR2 sequences are MNHEY and SVGEGT. The CDR3 has 13 residues. This clone was seen a handful of times. Its antigen is undetermined. The read finishes 3 residues shy of the CDR3 end, and the germline J gene is used to complete it. Equal genomic DNA amounts from CVID and control samples were sequenced. The data were produced by immunoSEQ multiplex PCR, yet TCRdb's version contains in-frame clones alone and is incomplete. The sample was found to contain about 37,000 clones, and every one recurs. The chain links TRBV6-2 or TRBV6-3 to TRBJ1-6; unclear D gene. The material sequenced was peripheral blood mononuclear cells. This TCR derives from a person between 18 and 70 years old in good health. The CDR3 is CASSWAGGSPLHF. The sequenced part of the CDR3 DNA is TGTGCCAGCAGTTGGGCAGGAGGATCACCC.